Sequencing of this T cell receptor beta chain was carried out in a study of blood T cells in healthy people across ages (dated by TCRdb to 2014 to 2015). At the level of the whole study: Template switching captured roughly one uniquely barcoded TCR beta cDNA molecule per two T cells in model experiments. To avoid experimental bias, donors of different ages were distributed randomly across sequencing lanes. To track age-related changes in TCR beta repertoire diversity, the study relied on deep sequencing normalized with unique cDNA molecular identifiers. For two donors (one aged 18 to 30 and one aged 80 or older), the study analyzed two additional independent replicas of 1 million unique cDNA reads from the same blood draw. The donors were divided into four age groups: young (average around 16 years), middle-aged (around 37), aged (about 61) and long-lived (about 79).

This clonotype has a single count. The antigen this receptor binds is unknown. There are no base qualities to consult, and no much larger clone falls within one base. Systemically healthy Caucasian individuals from Russia, some 40 in total and aged about 6 to 90 years, were included as donors. About 9.1 milliliters of peripheral blood were collected from each donor into EDTA-treated Vacutainer tubes. Ficoll-Paque density-gradient centrifugation was used to isolate PBMCs, with at least 7 million per sample. Total RNA, at least 6 micrograms per sample, was extracted from PBMCs with Trizol reagent. Naive CD45RAhigh/CD27high T cell percentages were measured by flow cytometry on a PBMC aliquot from every donor. The library was prepared using 5' RACE. Sequencing was performed on an Illumina HiSeq 2500. A second PCR of roughly 6 to 12 cycles was run with a J-beta primer mix and a sample-barcoded 5' primer. A unique molecular identifier was introduced onto each TCR beta cDNA molecule by a template-switch 5' adaptor carrying 12 random nucleotides. Each sample yielded at least 2.5 million CDR3-containing paired-end reads. All of the RNA was converted into first-strand cDNA using the Mint cDNA synthesis kit, with a TRBC-specific oligonucleotide serving as the primer. Following uracil-DNA glycosylase treatment, all cDNA underwent a first 18-cycle PCR with the universal primers M1SS and BC2_uni_R. The study's own analysis went as follows. Each sample was normalized by randomly selecting 1 million high-quality reads, each carrying a distinct molecular identifier. Instead of being binned into consensus sequences, reads that shared molecular identifiers were thrown out. MiTCR, run with a Q25 quality threshold and the strictest error-elimination algorithm, handled CDR3 identification, clonotype clustering and error correction. A nonparametric unseen species model with Euler transformation was used to estimate a lower bound on total TCR beta diversity. In-frame beta chains were kept once TCRdb had trimmed the public reads at Q25 with fastp and called clones with MiXCR. Rows matching on CDR3 protein sequence are summarized as one entry with the most common DNA and genes. The V and J calls shown here were made by TCRdb, not taken from the authors' results. The sample data list over 600,000 distinct CDR3 sequences, and approximately 53% of these were observed just once. The ten largest account for roughly 25% of the sample.

The germline V gene encodes CDR1 MDHEN and CDR2 SYDVKM. The CDR3 goes from the cysteine to the phenylalanine over 17 residues. Just the 51-base CDR3 DNA is kept, in frame starting at base 1. V is trimmed back by 3 bases and J by 1 base, and the junction contains 11 bases that no gene match accounts for. General findings and caveats noted by the study authors: The long-lived group showed more naive CD4+ T cells, fewer expanded clones and increased TCR diversity than the aged group, suggesting age selection. Estimates of total diversity based on one million sequenced T cells were considered lower bounds and underestimates. Observed TCR beta diversity per million T cells fell roughly linearly with age, and a significant reduction was already apparent by age roughly 41. A strong correlation was found between observed TCR beta diversity and the percentage of naive T cells measured by flow cytometry. Because profiling used bulk unsorted PBMCs, naive and antigen-experienced compartments could not be compared conclusively. Because the CMV infection status of the donors was unknown, age-related changes in expanded clonotypes may potentially have been confounded.

This sequence was found in a man aged 40-49 years in good health. Sequencing was carried out using blood. The chain joins TRBV28 to TRBJ2-5; 7 bases in the middle match TRBD1. The nucleotides are TGTGCCAGCAGTTTGGGGAGTACCAGGGGGACCCAAGAGACCCAGTACTTC. Translated, it reads CASSLGSTRGTQETQYF.